The rows below give T cell receptor beta chains drawn from one sample of a study of control samples from healthy donors and cancer patients. Profiling relied on immunoSEQ multiplex PCR, and the TCRdb table lists in-frame clones only, not all of them. The data show around 250,000 clones, with approximately 80% seen just once and about 14% held by the top ten. The sequenced sample consisted of PBMCs. These receptors came from a woman aged 55-69 years with lung cancer. Each CDR3 is given with its conserved first and last residue. The D gene is left open where the match is weak. Part of the rows lack a size; the others show once, few, many or a class for expanded clones.

clone size: -
J gene: TRBJ1-5
V gene: TRBV6-5
D gene: -
CDR3 DNA: TGTGCCAGCAGCGAGCGCACAGGGTTCGGGCCCCAGCATTTT
CDR3 protein: CASSERTGFGPQHF

clone size: -
J gene: TRBJ1-3
V gene: TRBV19
D gene: -
CDR3 DNA: TGTGCCAGTAGTATAACAACCTCTGGAAACACCATATATTTT
CDR3 protein: CASSITTSGNTIYF

clone size: -
J gene: TRBJ2-1
V gene: TRBV5-1
D gene: TRBD2
CDR3 DNA: TGCGCCAGCAGCTTGCTGCCGGCGGGAGCTTACAATGAGCAGTTCTTC
CDR3 protein: CASSLLPAGAYNEQFF

clone size: -
J gene: TRBJ1-5
V gene: TRBV2
D gene: -
CDR3 DNA: TGTGCCAGCAGACAGGGAGGCGGTCAGCCCCAGCATTTT
CDR3 protein: CASRQGGGQPQHF

clone size: -
J gene: TRBJ1-1
V gene: TRBV18
D gene: -
CDR3 DNA: TGTGCCAGCTCACCCGGTACGATATCTGAAGCTTTCTTT
CDR3 protein: CASSPGTISEAFF

clone size: -
J gene: TRBJ2-3
V gene: TRBV7-8
D gene: TRBD2
CDR3 DNA: TGTGCCAGCAGCCTCCCGGGACTAGCGAAAAGCGGCACAGATACGCAGTATTTT
CDR3 protein: CASSLPGLAKSGTDTQYF

clone size: -
J gene: TRBJ2-1
V gene: TRBV15
D gene: TRBD2
CDR3 DNA: TGTGCCACCAGCACAAAGCCCGGGGGGACTACCCACTACAATGAGCAGTTCTTC
CDR3 protein: CATSTKPGGTTHYNEQFF

clone size: -
J gene: TRBJ1-6
V gene: TRBV5-8
D gene: TRBD1
CDR3 DNA: TGTGCCAGCAGCTTCGGGGACAGGGGGCCTTCACCCCTCCACTTT
CDR3 protein: CASSFGDRGPSPLHF

clone size: -
J gene: TRBJ1-2
V gene: TRBV25-1
D gene: -
CDR3 DNA: TGTGCCAGCAGTGATGGACGCTATGGCTACACCTTC
CDR3 protein: CASSDGRYGYTF

clone size: -
J gene: TRBJ2-2
V gene: TRBV5-1
D gene: -
CDR3 DNA: TGCGCCAGCAGCTTGGCGGTGGTAGGGTCTTTGGCCGGGGAGCTGTTTTTT
CDR3 protein: CASSLAVVGSLAGELFF

clone size: few
J gene: TRBJ1-5
V gene: TRBV30
D gene: -
CDR3 DNA: TGTGCCTGGAGTGGGGGAGGTCGGCAGCCCCAGCATTTT
CDR3 protein: CAWSGGGRQPQHF

clone size: -
J gene: TRBJ1-1
V gene: TRBV5-1
D gene: -
CDR3 DNA: TGCGCCAGCAGCCCCTCACAGATGAACACTGAAGCTTTCTTT
CDR3 protein: CASSPSQMNTEAFF

clone size: -
J gene: TRBJ1-2
V gene: TRBV29-1
D gene: -
CDR3 DNA: TGCAGCGTTCAAAGAAGCAGGCAGGGAGGAGGCTACACCTTC
CDR3 protein: CSVQRSRQGGGYTF

clone size: -
J gene: TRBJ2-7
V gene: TRBV18
D gene: -
CDR3 DNA: TGTGCCAGCTCACCACCTGCGCCTCGGGGGTCCTACGAGCAGTACTTC
CDR3 protein: CASSPPAPRGSYEQYF

clone size: -
J gene: TRBJ2-1
V gene: TRBV10-3
D gene: TRBD2
CDR3 DNA: TGTGCCATCAGTCCTCGGACTAGCGGCACTTCCTACAATGAGCAGTTCTTC
CDR3 protein: CAISPRTSGTSYNEQFF

clone size: -
J gene: TRBJ2-7
V gene: TRBV2
D gene: -
CDR3 DNA: TGTGCCAGCAGGGGACCGGAGTACGAGCAGTACTTC
CDR3 protein: CASRGPEYEQYF

clone size: -
J gene: TRBJ2-1
V gene: TRBV3-1/TRBV3-2
D gene: -
CDR3 DNA: TGTGCCAGCAGCTCAACGGACAATGAGCAGTTCTTC
CDR3 protein: CASSSTDNEQFF

clone size: -
J gene: TRBJ1-5
V gene: TRBV7-2
D gene: TRBD1
CDR3 DNA: TGTGCCAGCAGCTTAGTGGGGGCAGGGGGTTCAAATCAGCCCCAGCATTTT
CDR3 protein: CASSLVGAGGSNQPQHF

clone size: -
J gene: TRBJ1-2
V gene: TRBV5-4
D gene: -
CDR3 DNA: TGTGCCAGCAGCTTGGAGGGGCCCGGGTCTGGCTACACCTTC
CDR3 protein: CASSLEGPGSGYTF

clone size: -
J gene: TRBJ2-1
V gene: TRBV7-3
D gene: TRBD2
CDR3 DNA: TGTGCCAGCAGTCAGACTAGCGGTCCCTACAATGAGCAGTTCTTC
CDR3 protein: CASSQTSGPYNEQFF

clone size: -
J gene: TRBJ2-1
V gene: TRBV11-3
D gene: TRBD1
CDR3 DNA: TGTGCCAGCAGCAAACAGGGGAATGAGCAGTTCTTC
CDR3 protein: CASSKQGNEQFF

clone size: -
J gene: TRBJ1-5
V gene: TRBV6-5
D gene: -
CDR3 DNA: TGTGCCAGCTTCCATGGGGCTAATTATCAGCCCCAGCATTTT
CDR3 protein: CASFHGANYQPQHF

clone size: few
J gene: TRBJ2-7
V gene: TRBV28
D gene: -
CDR3 DNA: TGTGCCAGCAGTTTAAGACCCGGCTACGAGCAGTACTTC
CDR3 protein: CASSLRPGYEQYF

clone size: -
J gene: TRBJ1-3
V gene: TRBV18
D gene: -
CDR3 DNA: TGTGCCAGCTCACCACCGAACACTGGGGATGCGAACACCATATATTTT
CDR3 protein: CASSPPNTGDANTIYF

clone size: -
J gene: TRBJ2-2
V gene: TRBV2
D gene: TRBD2
CDR3 DNA: TGTGCCAGCAGTTTTCTGACTAGCGGGGTCGGCGGGGAGCTGTTTTTT
CDR3 protein: CASSFLTSGVGGELFF

clone size: -
J gene: TRBJ1-5
V gene: TRBV6-6
D gene: -
CDR3 DNA: TGTGCCAGCAGTTACTCCGAGGGAGGTCAGCCCCAGCATTTT
CDR3 protein: CASSYSEGGQPQHF

clone size: -
J gene: TRBJ2-2
V gene: TRBV7-3
D gene: -
CDR3 DNA: TGTGCCAGCAGCCCGACGGGAGTCCCCGGGGAGCTGTTTTTT
CDR3 protein: CASSPTGVPGELFF